These 19 T cell receptor beta chains share one sample of origin, sequenced in a study of cytomegalovirus exposure and HLA in healthy donors. This table comes from immunoSEQ multiplex PCR, and its TCRdb copy is limited to in-frame clones, with some not included. Of more than 110,000 clones listed, 70% to 90% are singletons. Sequencing was performed on PBMCs. These receptors were taken from a woman in her 30s in good health and CMV-seronegative.

V gene TRBV2 combines with J gene TRBJ1-2; tentative D call: TRBD1 (6 bases). Per germline, CDR1 SNHLY and CDR2 FYNNEI. V gave up 6 bases and J gave up 7 bases, with 21 bases separating them. This CDR3 region has 15 residues. The CDR3, as DNA: TGTGCCAGCAGACCACCGACAGGCCTAGGAAGTGGCTACACCTTC. This translates into CASRPPTGLGSGYTF.

This clone appeared a single time. The chain couples TRBV18 to TRBJ1-2; D gene ambiguous. This CDR3 contains 14 residues. Trimming removed 1 base at V and 3 bases at J, with 9 bases between. Looked up from germline, CDR1 is KGHSH and CDR2 is LQKENI. The CDR3 region is CASSPRAQDYGYTF. The CDR3 coding sequence is TGTGCCAGCTCACCACGAGCTCAGGACTATGGCTACACCTTC.

Notes on this clone: A read error may account for a junction end that differs from germline. J is TRBJ2-3 and V is TRBV4-2, with 9 bases lining up with TRBD2. Per germline, CDR1 LGHNA and CDR2 YNFKEQ. This CDR3 region has 13 residues. As DNA, the CDR3 is TGTGCCAGCAGCCATCCTAGATCTAGCGGGGTGAGCTTT. It translates to CASSHPRSSGVSF.

This rearrangement joins TRBV30 to TRBJ2-3; 9 positions agree with TRBD2. With V trimmed by 4 bases and J by 1 base, 3 bases remained unmatched. Germline lookup yields CDR1 GTSNPN and CDR2 SVGIG (reference sequence). The CDR3 consists of 14 residues. The CDR3 bases are TGTGCCTGGACCTTAGCGGGGGGCACAGATACGCAGTATTTT. Amino acids: CAWTLAGGTDTQYF. Based on the CDR3 plus reference TRBV30 and TRBJ2-3, the full variable domain is SQTIHQWPATLVQPVGSPLSLECTVEGTSNPNLYWYRQAAGRGLQLLFYSVGIGQISSEVPQNLSASRPQDRQFILSSKKLLLSDSGFYLCAWTLAGGTDTQYFGPGTRLTVL.

The chain combines TRBV5-6 with TRBJ1-3; D unclear. Trimming removed 0 bases from V and 4 bases from J, with 11 bases in between. The CDR3 length is 15 residues. Germline V gene data show CDR1 as SGHDT and CDR2 as YYEEEE. The CDR3 sequence: CASSLGLGKGNTIYF. DNA for the CDR3: TGTGCCAGCAGCTTGGGTCTAGGAAAAGGAAACACCATATATTTT.

V and J are TRBV7-3 and TRBJ2-2; the D gene is possibly TRBD1 (5 bases). This CDR3 is built from 13 residues. Trimming shortened V by 5 bases and J by 7 bases, and 11 bases separated the two germline ends. Germline loops: CDR1 SGHTA, CDR2 FQGTGA. CDR3 amino acids: CASSIGVYGELFF. Here the CDR3 DNA reads TGTGCCAGCAGCATAGGGGTTTACGGGGAGCTGTTTTTT.

V is TRBV2 and J is TRBJ2-1; 9 bases match TRBD2. Germline V gene data show CDR1 as SNHLY and CDR2 as FYNNEI. The CDR3 runs 15 residues. The trim removed 7 bases at V and 9 bases at J, leaving 13 bases unmatched. Here the CDR3 reads CASTQSAGGPSEQFF. CDR3 nucleotide sequence: TGTGCCAGCACCCAGAGCGCGGGGGGGCCGAGTGAGCAGTTCTTC.

In DNA form, the CDR3 reads TGTGCCAGCTCATACGGTGGACAGGGTGGTAACTATGGCTACACCTTC. Protein product: CASSYGGQGGNYGYTF. The chain couples TRBV18 to TRBJ1-2; 8 bases line up with TRBD1. The germline gives CDR1 KGHSH, CDR2 LQKENI. The CDR3 sequence is 16 residues long. Trimming at V came to 5 bases and at J to 1 base, leaving 9 bases not matched to a gene.

The chain joins TRBV9 to TRBJ1-5; 7 bases align to TRBD1. Per the germline V gene, CDR1 is SGDLS and CDR2 is YYNGEE. Trimming took 4 bases from V and 5 from J; bases not matched to a gene: 12. The CDR3 is 16 residues long. CDR3 DNA sequence: TGTGCCAGCAGCCCGGGGGGGAGGAGGGGGCATCAGCCCCAGCATTTT. It specifies CASSPGGRRGHQPQHF.

The V call is TRBV2, the J call TRBJ1-3; 7 bases match TRBD1. V dropped 4 bases and J dropped 4; count of bases not matched to a gene: 4. The V gene's germline CDR1 is SNHLY and CDR2 FYNNEI. The CDR3 length is 14 residues. CDR3 nucleotides: TGTGCCAGCAGTGTGGACAGGAAGGGAAACACCATATATTTT. This translates into CASSVDRKGNTIYF. Filled out from reference TRBV2 and TRBJ1-3, the complete variable domain reads EPEVTQTPSHQVTQMGQEVILRCVPISNHLYFYWYRQILGQKVEFLVSFYNNEISEKSEIFDDQFSVERPDGSNFTLKIRSTKLEDSAMYFCASSVDRKGNTIYFGEGSWLTVV.

CDR3 DNA sequence: TGTGCCAGCAGCCAACGACGGGGACAGGGGGAAACCTACGAGCAGTACTTC. The encoded protein is CASSQRRGQGETYEQYF. The rearrangement uses TRBV4-2 and TRBJ2-7; TRBD1 matches 11 bases. Per the germline V gene, CDR1 is LGHNA and CDR2 is YNFKEQ. The CDR3 is 17 residues long. With 2 bases clipped from V and 2 bases from J, the junction kept 8 bases outside the gene matches.

The chain is built from TRBV9 and TRBJ2-3; D ambiguous. The V gene's germline CDR1 is SGDLS and CDR2 YYNGEE. The CDR3 totals 14 residues. The V and J ends lost 2 bases and 8 bases respectively, with 15 bases between them. The CDR3 region has the DNA TGTGCCAGCAGCGTGACGACTGGCAGCCTTACGCAGTATTTT. This encodes CASSVTTGSLTQYF.

This sequence joins TRBV27 and TRBJ1-6, with 10 nucleotides matching TRBD1. Germline V gives CDR1 MNHEY, CDR2 SMNVEV (reference sequence). This CDR3 is 14 amino acids long. V trimming: 4 bases; J trimming: 7 bases; junction bases outside the gene matches: 1. CDR3 DNA sequence: TGTGCCAGCAGTTGGGACAGGGGAAATTCACCCCTCCACTTT. It specifies CASSWDRGNSPLHF.

This chain joins TRBV7-2 and TRBJ2-7; D gene uncertain. Germline CDR1 and CDR2: SGHTA and FQGNSA. The CDR3 totals 15 residues. V was clipped by 1 base and J by 0 bases, with 10 bases between them. The CDR3 here is CASSLGPASSYEQYF. The CDR3, as DNA: TGTGCCAGCAGCTTAGGCCCAGCGAGCTCCTACGAGCAGTACTTC.

The genes are TRBV5-1 and TRBJ1-1; 8 bases match TRBD1. V was pared by 1 base and J by 5 bases, with 7 bases of the junction left unmatched. The CDR3 has 15 residues. Germline CDR1 and CDR2: SGHRS and YFSETQ. The CDR3 reads CASSLRQGAETEAFF. DNA for the CDR3: TGCGCCAGCAGCTTGAGGCAGGGGGCTGAGACTGAAGCTTTCTTT.

The rearrangement links TRBV5-6 to TRBJ1-1, with D hard to call. The CDR3 runs to 14 residues. Germline CDR1 reads SGHDT; CDR2 reads YYEEEE. V was clipped by 0 bases and J by 5 bases, with 11 bases between them. The CDR3 protein is CASSLGHPGTEAFF. CDR3 DNA sequence: TGTGCCAGCAGCTTGGGTCACCCGGGGACTGAAGCTTTCTTT.

The rearrangement links TRBV21-1 to TRBJ1-2; the D segment call TRBD1 is taken from the table without a DNA check. TRBV21-1 is annotated as a pseudogene. This CDR3 spans 18 amino acids. As DNA, the CDR3 is TGTGCCAGCAGCAAAGAAAGTGTTGGGACAGGGAGGAACTATGGCTACACCTTC. Translating gives CASSKESVGTGRNYGYTF.

This chain's CDR3 is CASSLGDYTYNEQFF. As DNA, the CDR3 is TGCGCCAGCAGCTTGGGGGACTATACCTACAATGAGCAGTTCTTC. The chain links TRBV5-1 to TRBJ2-1, with TRBD2 matching 7 bases. In germline, CDR1 is SGHRS, CDR2 YFSETQ. The CDR3 sequence is 15 residues long. V lost 0 bases to trimming and J lost 2 bases; unmatched junction nucleotides: 2.

The V and J genes are TRBV6-1 and TRBJ1-2; the D gene is possibly TRBD1 (5 bases). This CDR3 has 15 amino acids. V was clipped by 7 bases and J by 0 bases, with 15 bases between them. CDR1 is MNHNS, CDR2 SASEGT, per germline. In DNA, the CDR3 is TGTGCCAGCAAACTAACAGGCTACGCTAACTATGGCTACACCTTC. Translation gives CASKLTGYANYGYTF.